One sample yielded the 22 T cell receptor beta chains listed below, sequenced in a study of OX40 agonist ivuxolimab in advanced cancers. The protocol was immunoSEQ multiplex PCR, while the TCRdb copy is restricted to in-frame clones and leaves out a portion. The sample shows over 35,000 clones, about 86% of them seen only once. The sample in question was CD4+ or CD8+ T cells sorted from blood, obtained in a trial of the OX40 agonist ivuxolimab. These receptors originate from an adult with an advanced solid tumor such as melanoma, head and neck, liver or kidney cancer.

This clone was observed a few times. The chain has TRBV7-8 and TRBJ2-3, with D perhaps matching TRBD1 or TRBD2 (6 bases each). The CDR3 extends over 15 amino acids. The germline gives CDR1 SGHVS, CDR2 FQNEAQ. With 5 bases removed from V and 3 bases from J, the gap between germline ends came to 15 bases. CDR3 loop: CASSTIGGFTDTQYF. Written as DNA, the CDR3 is TGTGCCAGCAGCACTATAGGGGGGTTTACAGATACGCAGTATTTT.

This clone turned up a few times. The chain has TRBV7-3 and TRBJ1-6; D remains ambiguous. The CDR3 contains 13 residues. In germline, CDR1 is SGHTA, CDR2 FQGTGA. V lost 4 bases and J lost 8, with 9 bases in between. CDR3 loop: CASSSRPDSPLHF. CDR3 nucleotide sequence: TGTGCCAGCAGCTCCCGACCCGATTCACCCCTCCACTTT.

The chain carries TRBV9 and TRBJ2-3, with TRBD2 matching 12 bases. V was pared by 5 bases and J by 2 bases, with 3 bases of the junction left unmatched. Germline loops: CDR1 SGDLS, CDR2 YYNGEE. This CDR3 has 15 residues. The CDR3 region is CASSTSGGTTDTQYF. The DNA of the CDR3 is TGTGCCAGCAGTACTAGCGGGGGGACCACAGATACGCAGTATTTT.

The chain has TRBV2 and TRBJ2-7; weak D call: TRBD2 (5 bases). This CDR3 is 15 amino acids long. V was pared by 0 bases and J by 2 bases, with 11 bases between. Germline assignment: CDR1 SNHLY and CDR2 FYNNEI. This chain's CDR3 is CASSEAVAGAYEQYF. The CDR3 DNA reads TGTGCCAGCAGTGAAGCGGTGGCCGGGGCCTACGAGCAGTACTTC.

The chain is built from TRBV7-9 and TRBJ1-2, with D possibly TRBD1 on 6 matching bases. Germline loops: CDR1 SEHNR, CDR2 FQNEAQ (reference sequence). The CDR3 contains 14 residues. Deletions cut 6 bases from V and 8 bases from J, with 19 bases between. CDR3 region: CASRIESGEEGYTF. The CDR3 DNA reads TGTGCCAGCAGAATAGAGTCAGGGGAAGAAGGCTACACCTTC.

CDR3 amino acids: CASSYSSRGSYEQYF. DNA of the CDR3: TGTGCCAGCAGTTACTCGAGTCGGGGAAGCTACGAGCAGTACTTC. This chain connects TRBV6-5 to TRBJ2-7, with a possible D match to TRBD2 (5 bases). The CDR3 length is 15 residues. Per germline, CDR1 MNHEY and CDR2 SVGAGI. V was clipped by 0 bases and J by 3 bases, with 12 bases between them.

The rearrangement links TRBV7-7 to TRBJ2-7; TRBD1 agrees at 10 bases. The CDR3 is 14 residues long. Losses at the gene ends were 5 bases for V and 2 bases for J; bases not matched to a gene: 3. CDR1 and CDR2 from the germline V gene are SSHAT and FNYEAQ (reference sequence). CDR3 sequence (DNA): TGTGCCAGCAGCCCCGGGACAGGGGCCTACGAGCAGTACTTC. Translated: CASSPGTGAYEQYF.

This clone was seen only once. This rearrangement joins TRBV13 to TRBJ2-3, with D tentatively TRBD1 or TRBD2 (5 bases each). V gave up 2 bases and J gave up 4 bases, with 16 bases separating them. This CDR3 spans 16 amino acids. Germline V gene data show CDR1 as PRHDT and CDR2 as FYEKMQ (reference sequence). CDR3 coding DNA: TGTGCCAGCAGCTTAATCGGGGCAGGGTTAGCAGATACGCAGTATTTT. This translates into CASSLIGAGLADTQYF.

This chain uses TRBV7-2 with TRBJ1-5; TRBD1 is a possible D gene (6 bases). Germline values: CDR1 SGHTA, CDR2 FQGNSA. Trimming stripped 4 bases from V and 4 bases from J, with 14 bases between. The CDR3 covers 15 residues. Here the CDR3 reads CASSSHNRVNQPQHF. In nucleotides, the CDR3 is TGTGCCAGCAGCTCACACAACAGGGTAAATCAGCCCCAGCATTTT.

This sequence joins TRBV6-5 and TRBJ1-5; D gene uncertain. V was pared by 0 bases and J by 7 bases, with 7 bases between. Germline V CDR1 and CDR2: MNHEY, SVGAGI. This CDR3 has 13 amino acids. The CDR3 DNA is TGTGCCAGCAGTTACTCAGGGATCCAGCCCCAGCATTTT. It codes for CASSYSGIQPQHF.

The chain couples TRBV30 to TRBJ2-7; a possible D gene is TRBD1 (5 bases). The CDR3 consists of 14 residues. Between the trimmed V and J ends, which lost 0 bases and 5 bases, there was a span of 14 bases. Germline V CDR1 and CDR2: GTSNPN, SVGIG (reference sequence). In DNA form, the CDR3 reads TGTGCCTGGAGTGTAGGGGTAGGTAGGCACGAGCAGTACTTC. Its translation is CAWSVGVGRHEQYF.

This clone was recorded only once. V gene TRBV5-6 combines with J gene TRBJ2-7; D call uncertain. CDR3 length: 14 amino acids. V shed 0 bases and J shed 1 base, with 8 bases lying between them. Germline V gives CDR1 SGHDT, CDR2 YYEEEE. The CDR3 DNA reads TGTGCCAGCAGCTTGGTGGCAGAATCCTACGAGCAGTACGTC. It translates to CASSLVAESYEQYV.

The sample holds a few counts of this clone. This sequence joins TRBV6-7 and TRBJ1-2, with D hard to call. TRBV6-7 is an ORF, with its function uncertain. V lost 4 bases, J lost 8 bases, and 11 bases lay in between. The CDR3 consists of 12 residues. CDR3 region: CASSFAAPGYTF. The CDR3 region has the DNA TGTGCCAGCAGTTTTGCCGCTCCGGGCTACACCTTC.

The J gene is TRBJ1-2, the V gene TRBV19; a weak D match, TRBD1 (5 bases). This CDR3 spans 12 amino acids. Germline values: CDR1 LNHDA, CDR2 SQIVND (reference sequence). V was clipped by 6 bases and J by 7 bases, with 12 bases between them. CDR3: CASRAGTLGYTF. The DNA for the CDR3 is TGTGCCAGTAGGGCAGGGACGCTTGGCTACACCTTC.

This clone was counted between two and nine times. The V gene is TRBV27, the J gene TRBJ1-5; D is undetermined. The V end lost 4 bases, the J end lost 1 base, and 11 bases lay between the germline ends. Germline CDR1 reads MNHEY; CDR2 reads SMNVEV (reference sequence). The CDR3 has 15 amino acids. The CDR3 sequence is CASSSAERSNQPQHF. As DNA, the CDR3 is TGTGCCAGCAGTTCCGCCGAACGAAGCAATCAGCCCCAGCATTTT.

The chain carries TRBV10-3 and TRBJ2-1; possible D gene TRBD2, 5 bases. This CDR3 has 16 amino acids. Germline V gene sequence: CDR1 ENHRY, CDR2 SYGVKD. Trimming took off 0 bases at V and 4 bases at J, with 13 bases between the two ends. The chain's CDR3 is CAISESQRPAYNEQFF. Written as DNA, the CDR3 is TGTGCCATCAGTGAGTCGCAGCGGCCGGCGTACAATGAGCAGTTCTTC.

This clone was counted between two and nine times. This chain connects TRBV5-1 to TRBJ1-3, with 7 bases that match TRBD1. The CDR3 runs to 14 residues. Trimming took 4 bases from V and 2 from J; bases not matched to a gene: 3. The V gene's germline CDR1 is SGHRS and CDR2 YFSETQ. The CDR3 region is CASSRGQTGNTIYF. CDR3 in DNA: TGCGCCAGCAGCCGGGGACAGACTGGAAACACCATATATTTT.

The V and J genes are TRBV29-1 and TRBJ2-1; 8 bases align to TRBD2. CDR3 length: 13 residues. Germline V CDR1 and CDR2: SQVTM, ANQGSEA. V shed 3 bases and J 6 bases; nucleotides not matched to a gene: 4. CDR3 coding DNA: TGCAGCGTTGATCGGGGGGGCATCAATGAGCAGTTCTTC. It encodes CSVDRGGINEQFF.

This chain joins TRBV11-2 and TRBJ1-5, with D tentatively TRBD1 (5 bases). This CDR3 comprises 14 residues. Trimming shortened V by 3 bases and J by 2 bases, and 8 bases separated the two germline ends. Germline V gene sequence: CDR1 SGHAT, CDR2 FQNNGV. CDR3 sequence reads: CASSLGGGNQPQHF. As DNA, the CDR3 is TGTGCCAGCAGCTTGGGGGGGGGCAATCAGCCCCAGCATTTT.

The J gene is TRBJ2-7, the V gene TRBV7-3; 7 nucleotides agree with TRBD2. The CDR3 covers 13 residues. CDR1 SGHTA and CDR2 FQGTGA come from the germline V gene. Trimming took 5 bases from V and 6 from J; bases not matched to a gene: 7. CDR3 bases: TGTGCCAGCAGCACTGGGACTACCGGCGAGCAGTACTTC. It specifies CASSTGTTGEQYF.

The chain couples TRBV29-1 to TRBJ2-7, with a possible D match to TRBD1 (6 bases). Germline CDR1 SQVTM, CDR2 ANQGSEA. This CDR3 comprises 13 residues. V was cut by 6 bases and J by 4 bases, with 16 bases left in between. The CDR3 reads CSVRGGRGYEQYF. The DNA of the CDR3 is TGCAGCGTCCGAGGAGGCAGGGGTTACGAGCAGTACTTC.

CDR3 sequence: CASSQEFGGGSPLHF. For the CDR3, the DNA is TGCGCCAGCAGCCAAGAGTTCGGAGGCGGTTCACCCCTCCACTTT. The chain joins TRBV4-1 to TRBJ1-6; no clear D gene. Germline V gene data show CDR1 as MGHRA and CDR2 as YSYEKL. Trimming shortened V by 0 bases and J by 9 bases, and 12 bases separated the two germline ends. The CDR3 is made up of 15 amino acids.